The T cell receptor beta chain described here comes from a study of beta chain features in type 1 diabetes. The germline V and J ends were trimmed by 5 bases and 5 bases, with 15 bases remaining between them. The germline V gene encodes CDR1 SGHTA and CDR2 FQGNSA. This CDR3 has 14 residues. Heparinised blood was drawn once per donor, averaging about 116 mL. General study points: Across all four CD4+ subsets, people with type 1 diabetes showed modestly shorter TCRB CDR3s. There was no resolution here of whether HLA type influences TCRB rearrangement.

Every isolated RNA sample was fully reverse transcribed, so sequencing captured expressed TCRB transcripts. Profiling relied on immunoSEQ multiplex PCR, and the TCRdb table lists in-frame clones only, not all of them. Here the sample spans hundreds of thousands of clones, 13% to 15% being singletons. This clone was seen a few times. What it binds is not known. The source of this sequence is a man younger than 45 with type 1 diabetes. V gene TRBV7-2 combines with J gene TRBJ1-2; D may be TRBD1 (6 bases). Sequences were obtained from naive CD4+ T cells from blood. In DNA form, the CDR3 reads TGTGCCAGCAGCCCAGGACAGACACCATATGGCTACACCTTC. This sequence encodes CASSPGQTPYGYTF.